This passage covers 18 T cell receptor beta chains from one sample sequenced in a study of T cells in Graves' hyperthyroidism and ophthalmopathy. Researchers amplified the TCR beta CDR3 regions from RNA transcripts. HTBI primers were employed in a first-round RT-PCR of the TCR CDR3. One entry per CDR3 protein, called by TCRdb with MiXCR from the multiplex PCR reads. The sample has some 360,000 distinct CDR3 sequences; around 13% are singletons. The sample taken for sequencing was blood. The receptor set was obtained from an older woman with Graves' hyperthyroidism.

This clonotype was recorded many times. CDR3: CASSPGRQAHQPQHF. CDR3 nucleotide sequence: TGTGCCAGCAGCCCGGGGCGACAGGCACATCAGCCCCAGCATTTT. The rearrangement links TRBV7-2 to TRBJ1-5; D perhaps matches TRBD1 (6 bases). Per the germline V gene, CDR1 is SGHTA and CDR2 is FQGNSA. V was shortened by 5 bases and J by 5 bases, with 16 bases between the two germline ends. This CDR3 comprises 15 residues.

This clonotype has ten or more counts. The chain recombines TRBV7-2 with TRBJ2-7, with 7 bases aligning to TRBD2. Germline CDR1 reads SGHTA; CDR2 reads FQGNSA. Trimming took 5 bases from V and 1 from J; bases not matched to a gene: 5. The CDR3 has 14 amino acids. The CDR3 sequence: CASSITGLSYEQYF. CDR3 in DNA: TGTGCCAGCAGCATCACGGGACTATCCTACGAGCAGTACTTC.

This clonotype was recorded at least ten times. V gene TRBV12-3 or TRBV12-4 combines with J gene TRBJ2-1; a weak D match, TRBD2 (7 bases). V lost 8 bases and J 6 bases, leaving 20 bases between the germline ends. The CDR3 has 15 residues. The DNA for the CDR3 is TGTGCCAGCTCCCGTGGTGCGGGGGCAAGCAATGAGCAGTTCTTC. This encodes CASSRGAGASNEQFF.

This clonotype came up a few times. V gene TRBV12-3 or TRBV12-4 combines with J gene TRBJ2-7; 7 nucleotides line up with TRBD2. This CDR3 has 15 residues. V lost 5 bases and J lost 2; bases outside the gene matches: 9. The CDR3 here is CASSLTGTTPYEQYF. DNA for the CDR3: TGTGCCAGCAGTCTTACCGGGACTACCCCCTACGAGCAGTACTTC.

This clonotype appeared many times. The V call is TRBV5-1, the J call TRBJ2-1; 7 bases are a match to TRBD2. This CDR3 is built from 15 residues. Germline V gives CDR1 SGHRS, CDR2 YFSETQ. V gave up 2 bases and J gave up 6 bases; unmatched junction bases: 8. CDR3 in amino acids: CASSLGWTSSNEQFF. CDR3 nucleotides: TGCGCCAGCAGCTTAGGATGGACTAGTTCCAATGAGCAGTTCTTC.

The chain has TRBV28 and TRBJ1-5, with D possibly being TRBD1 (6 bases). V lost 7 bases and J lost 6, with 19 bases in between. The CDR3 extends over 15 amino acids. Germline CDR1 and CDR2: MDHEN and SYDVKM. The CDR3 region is CASNKKFRGSQPQHF. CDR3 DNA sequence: TGTGCCAGCAACAAAAAGTTCAGGGGCAGTCAGCCCCAGCATTTT. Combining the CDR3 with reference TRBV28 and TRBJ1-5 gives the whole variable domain DVKVTQSSRYLVKRTGEKVFLECVQDMDHENMFWYRQDPGLGLRLIYFSYDVKMKEKGDIPEGYSVSREKKERFSLILESASTNQTSMYLCASNKKFRGSQPQHFGDGTRLSIL.

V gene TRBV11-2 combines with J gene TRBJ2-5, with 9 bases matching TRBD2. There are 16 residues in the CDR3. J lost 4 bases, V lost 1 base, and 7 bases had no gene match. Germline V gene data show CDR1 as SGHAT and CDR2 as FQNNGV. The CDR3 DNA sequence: TGTGCCAGCAGCTTAGGGGGTAGCGGGAGCCGAGAGACCCAGTACTTC. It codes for CASSLGGSGSRETQYF. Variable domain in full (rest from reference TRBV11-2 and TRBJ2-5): EAGVAQSPRYKIIEKRQSVAFWCNPISGHATLYWYQQILGQGPKLLIQFQNNGVVDDSQLPKDRFSAERLKGVDSTLKIQPAKLEDSAVYLCASSLGGSGSRETQYFGPGTRLLVL.

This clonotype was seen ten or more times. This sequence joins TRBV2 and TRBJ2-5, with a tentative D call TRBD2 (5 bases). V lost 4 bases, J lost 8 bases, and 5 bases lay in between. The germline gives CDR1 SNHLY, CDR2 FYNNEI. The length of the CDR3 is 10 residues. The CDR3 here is CASSGTTQYF. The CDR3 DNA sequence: TGTGCCAGCAGTGGGACTACCCAGTACTTC.

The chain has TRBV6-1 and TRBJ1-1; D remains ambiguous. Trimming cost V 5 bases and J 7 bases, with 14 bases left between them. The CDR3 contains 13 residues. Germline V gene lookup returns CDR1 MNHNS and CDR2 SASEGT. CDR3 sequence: CASSPPLVSEAFF. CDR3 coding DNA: TGTGCCAGCAGTCCCCCCCTTGTCAGTGAAGCTTTCTTT.

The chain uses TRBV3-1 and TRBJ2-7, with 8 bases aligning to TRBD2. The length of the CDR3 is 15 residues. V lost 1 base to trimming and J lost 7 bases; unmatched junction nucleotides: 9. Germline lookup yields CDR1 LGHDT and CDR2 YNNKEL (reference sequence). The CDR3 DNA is TGTGCCAGCAGCCAAGGTCTAGCGGGTGGGGAAGAGCAGTACTTC. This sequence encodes CASSQGLAGGEEQYF.

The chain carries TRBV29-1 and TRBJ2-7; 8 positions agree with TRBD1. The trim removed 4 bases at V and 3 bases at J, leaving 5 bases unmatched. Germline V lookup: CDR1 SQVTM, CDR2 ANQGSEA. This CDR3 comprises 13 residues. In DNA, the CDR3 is TGCAGCGTTGGCAGGGGGCTTAACTACGAGCAGTACTTC. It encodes CSVGRGLNYEQYF.

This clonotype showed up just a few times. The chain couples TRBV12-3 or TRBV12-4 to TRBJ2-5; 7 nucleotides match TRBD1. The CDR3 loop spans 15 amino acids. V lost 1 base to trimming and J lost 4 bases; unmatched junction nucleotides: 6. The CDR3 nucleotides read TGTGCCAGCAGTTTAGGACAGGGTGGGGCAGAGACCCAGTACTTC. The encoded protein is CASSLGQGGAETQYF.

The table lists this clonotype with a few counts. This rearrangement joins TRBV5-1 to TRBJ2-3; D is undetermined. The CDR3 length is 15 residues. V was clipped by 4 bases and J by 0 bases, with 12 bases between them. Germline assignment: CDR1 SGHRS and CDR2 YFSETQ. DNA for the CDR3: TGCGCCAGCAGCAGCCGGGCCCTCAGCACAGATACGCAGTATTTT. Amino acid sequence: CASSSRALSTDTQYF. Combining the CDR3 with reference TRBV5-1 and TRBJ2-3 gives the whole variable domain KAGVTQTPRYLIKTRGQQVTLSCSPISGHRSVSWYQQTPGQGLQFLFEYFSETQRNKGNFPGRFSGRQFSNSRSEMNVSTLELGDSALYLCASSSRALSTDTQYFGPGTRLTVL.

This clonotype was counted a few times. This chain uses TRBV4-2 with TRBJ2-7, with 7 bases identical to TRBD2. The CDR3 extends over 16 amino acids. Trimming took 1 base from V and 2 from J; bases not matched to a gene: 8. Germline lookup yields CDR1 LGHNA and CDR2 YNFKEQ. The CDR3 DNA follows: TGTGCCAGCAGCCAAGGCTATACTAGCGTGGCCTACGAGCAGTACTTC. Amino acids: CASSQGYTSVAYEQYF.

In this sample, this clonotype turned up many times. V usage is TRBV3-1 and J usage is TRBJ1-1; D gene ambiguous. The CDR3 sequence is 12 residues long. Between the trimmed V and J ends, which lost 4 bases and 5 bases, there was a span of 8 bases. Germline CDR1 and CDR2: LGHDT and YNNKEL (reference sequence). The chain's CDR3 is CASSLFGTEAFF. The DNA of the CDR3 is TGTGCCAGCAGCCTTTTTGGAACTGAAGCTTTCTTT.

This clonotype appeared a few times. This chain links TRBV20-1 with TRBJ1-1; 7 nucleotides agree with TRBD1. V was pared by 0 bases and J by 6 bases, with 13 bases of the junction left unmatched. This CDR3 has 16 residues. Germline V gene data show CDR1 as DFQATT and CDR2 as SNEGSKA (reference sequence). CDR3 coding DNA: TGCAGTGCTAGAGATCCCCTCGTACAGGGGTTTTCTGAAGCTTTCTTT. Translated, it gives CSARDPLVQGFSEAFF.

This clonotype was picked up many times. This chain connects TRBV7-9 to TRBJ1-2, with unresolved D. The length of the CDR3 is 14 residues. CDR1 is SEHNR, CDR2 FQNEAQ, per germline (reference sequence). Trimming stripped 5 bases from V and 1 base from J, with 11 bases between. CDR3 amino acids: CASSLLGGNYGYTF. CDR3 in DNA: TGTGCCAGCAGCCTCCTCGGAGGTAACTATGGCTACACCTTC.

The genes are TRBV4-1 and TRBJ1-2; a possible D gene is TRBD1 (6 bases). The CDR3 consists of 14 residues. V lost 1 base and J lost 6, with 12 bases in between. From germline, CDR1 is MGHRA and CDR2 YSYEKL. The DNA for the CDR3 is TGCGCCAGCAGCCAAGCGGGGGGCGCAGATGGCTACACCTTC. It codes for CASSQAGGADGYTF.